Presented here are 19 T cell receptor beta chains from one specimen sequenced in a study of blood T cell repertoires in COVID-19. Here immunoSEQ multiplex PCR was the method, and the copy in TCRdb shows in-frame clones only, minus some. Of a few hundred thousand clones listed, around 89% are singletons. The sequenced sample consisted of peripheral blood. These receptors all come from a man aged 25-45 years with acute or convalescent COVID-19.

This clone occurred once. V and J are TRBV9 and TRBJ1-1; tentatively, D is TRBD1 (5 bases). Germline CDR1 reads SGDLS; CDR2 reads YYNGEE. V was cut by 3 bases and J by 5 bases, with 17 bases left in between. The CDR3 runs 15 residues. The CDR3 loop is CASSATAGRETEAFF. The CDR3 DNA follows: TGTGCCAGCAGCGCCACGGCAGGGCGGGAAACTGAAGCTTTCTTT.

The CDR3 protein is CASRSGLQETQYF. The DNA for the CDR3 is TGTGCCAGCAGGTCGGGTCTGCAAGAGACCCAGTACTTC. This chain links TRBV27 with TRBJ2-5; D is uncertain. Trimming left V 6 bases short and J 2 bases short, with 10 bases between. This CDR3 is 13 amino acids long. CDR1 and CDR2 (germline): MNHEY, SMNVEV (reference sequence).

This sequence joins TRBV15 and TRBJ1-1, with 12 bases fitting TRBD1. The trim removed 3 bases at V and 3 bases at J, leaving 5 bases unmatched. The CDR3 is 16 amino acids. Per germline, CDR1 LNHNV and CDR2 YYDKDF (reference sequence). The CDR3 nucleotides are TGTGCCACCAGCAGGGAGGGACAGGGGGCTGACACTGAAGCTTTCTTT. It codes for CATSREGQGADTEAFF.

The CDR3 region is CASSLSRSGYEQYF. The CDR3 region has the DNA TGTGCCAGCAGCCTCAGCCGCTCGGGCTACGAGCAGTACTTC. The J gene is TRBJ2-7, the V gene TRBV7-2, with D hard to call. Germline CDR1 and CDR2: SGHTA and FQGNSA. V was trimmed by 5 bases and J by 3 bases, leaving 14 bases between them. This CDR3 comprises 14 residues.

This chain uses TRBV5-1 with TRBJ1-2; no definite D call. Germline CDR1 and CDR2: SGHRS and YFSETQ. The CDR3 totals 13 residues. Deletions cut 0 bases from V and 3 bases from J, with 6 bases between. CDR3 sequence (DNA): TGCGCCAGCAGCTTGGAACAGTACTATGGCTACACCTTC. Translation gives CASSLEQYYGYTF.

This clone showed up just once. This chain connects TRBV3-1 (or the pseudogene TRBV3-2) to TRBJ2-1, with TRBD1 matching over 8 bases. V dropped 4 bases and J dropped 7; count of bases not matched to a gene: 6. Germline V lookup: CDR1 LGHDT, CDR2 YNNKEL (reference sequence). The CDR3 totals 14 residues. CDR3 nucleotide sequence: TGTGCCAGCAGCCTGGATCGACAGGGGAATGAGCAGTTCTTC. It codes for CASSLDRQGNEQFF.

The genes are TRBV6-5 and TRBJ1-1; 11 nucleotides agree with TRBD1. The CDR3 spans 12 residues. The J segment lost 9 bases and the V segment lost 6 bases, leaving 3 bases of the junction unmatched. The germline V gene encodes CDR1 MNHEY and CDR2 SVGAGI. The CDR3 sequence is CASSLDRGQAFF. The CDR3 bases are TGTGCCAGCAGCCTGGACAGGGGGCAAGCTTTCTTT.

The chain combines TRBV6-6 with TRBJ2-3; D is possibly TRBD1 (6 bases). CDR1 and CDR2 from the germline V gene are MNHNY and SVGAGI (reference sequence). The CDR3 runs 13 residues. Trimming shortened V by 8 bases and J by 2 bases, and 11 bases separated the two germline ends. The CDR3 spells CASRTENTDTQYF. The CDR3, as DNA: TGTGCCAGCCGGACAGAAAACACAGATACGCAGTATTTT.

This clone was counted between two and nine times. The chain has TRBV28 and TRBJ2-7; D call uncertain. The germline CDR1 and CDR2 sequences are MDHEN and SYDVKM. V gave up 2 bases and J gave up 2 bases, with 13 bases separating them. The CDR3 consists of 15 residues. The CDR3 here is CASSLKLMAAYEQYF. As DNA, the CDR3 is TGTGCCAGCAGTTTAAAGTTAATGGCAGCCTACGAGCAGTACTTC. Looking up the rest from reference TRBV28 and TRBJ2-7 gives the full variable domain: DVKVTQSSRYLVKRTGEKVFLECVQDMDHENMFWYRQDPGLGLRLIYFSYDVKMKEKGDIPEGYSVSREKKERFSLILESASTNQTSMYLCASSLKLMAAYEQYFGPGTRLTVT.

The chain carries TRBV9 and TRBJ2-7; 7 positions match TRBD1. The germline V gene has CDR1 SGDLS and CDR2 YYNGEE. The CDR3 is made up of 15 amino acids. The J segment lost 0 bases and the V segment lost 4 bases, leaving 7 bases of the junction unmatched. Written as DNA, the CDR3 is TGTGCCAGCAGCCTACAGGGGTCCTTCTCCTACGAGCAGTACTTC. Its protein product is CASSLQGSFSYEQYF.

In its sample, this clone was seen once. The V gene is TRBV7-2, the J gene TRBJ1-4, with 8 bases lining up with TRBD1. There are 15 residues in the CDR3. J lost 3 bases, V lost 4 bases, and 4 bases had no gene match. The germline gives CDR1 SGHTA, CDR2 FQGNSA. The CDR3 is CASSSQGAANEKLFF. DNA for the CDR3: TGTGCCAGCAGCTCCCAGGGGGCGGCTAATGAAAAACTGTTTTTT. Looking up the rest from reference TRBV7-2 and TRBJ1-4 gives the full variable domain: GAGVSQSPSNKVTEKGKDVELRCDPISGHTALYWYRQSLGQGLEFLIYFQGNSAPDKSGLPSDRFSAERTGGSVSTLTIQRTQQEDSAVYLCASSSQGAANEKLFFGSGTQLSVL.

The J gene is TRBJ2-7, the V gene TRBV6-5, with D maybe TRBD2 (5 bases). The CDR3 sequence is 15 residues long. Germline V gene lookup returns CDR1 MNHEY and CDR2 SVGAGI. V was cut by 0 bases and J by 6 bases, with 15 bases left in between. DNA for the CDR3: TGTGCCAGCAGTTACTCAGCGAGGGCCTTGGCCGAGCAGTACTTC. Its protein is CASSYSARALAEQYF.

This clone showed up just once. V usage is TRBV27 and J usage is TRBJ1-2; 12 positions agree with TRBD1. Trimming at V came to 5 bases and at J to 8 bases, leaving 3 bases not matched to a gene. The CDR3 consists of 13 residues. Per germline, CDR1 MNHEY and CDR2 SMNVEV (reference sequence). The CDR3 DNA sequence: TGTGCCAGCAGTACCGGGACAGGGGGCGGCTACACCTTC. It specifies CASSTGTGGGYTF.

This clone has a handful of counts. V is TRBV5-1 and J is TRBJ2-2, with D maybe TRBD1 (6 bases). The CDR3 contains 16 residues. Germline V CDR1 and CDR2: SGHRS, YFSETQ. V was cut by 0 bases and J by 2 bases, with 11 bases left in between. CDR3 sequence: CASSLDGRGNTGELFF. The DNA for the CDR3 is TGCGCCAGCAGCTTGGACGGCAGGGGAAACACCGGGGAGCTGTTTTTT.

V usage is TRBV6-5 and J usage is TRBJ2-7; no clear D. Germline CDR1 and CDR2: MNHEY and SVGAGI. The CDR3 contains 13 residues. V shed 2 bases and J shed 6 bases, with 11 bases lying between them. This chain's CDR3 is CASSYLIAGEQYF. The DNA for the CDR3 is TGTGCCAGCAGTTACCTGATCGCCGGCGAGCAGTACTTC.

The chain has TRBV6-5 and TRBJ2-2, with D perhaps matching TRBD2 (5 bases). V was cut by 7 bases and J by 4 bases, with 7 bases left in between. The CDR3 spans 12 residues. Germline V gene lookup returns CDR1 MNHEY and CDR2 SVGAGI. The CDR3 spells CASKTSTGELFF. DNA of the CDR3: TGTGCCAGCAAAACTAGCACCGGGGAGCTGTTTTTT.

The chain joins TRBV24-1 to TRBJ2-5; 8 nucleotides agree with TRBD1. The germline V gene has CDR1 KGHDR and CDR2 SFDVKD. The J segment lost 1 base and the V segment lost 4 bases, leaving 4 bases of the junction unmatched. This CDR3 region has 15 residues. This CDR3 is CATSELTGGQETQYF. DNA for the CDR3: TGTGCCACCAGTGAGCTTACAGGGGGCCAAGAGACCCAGTACTTC.

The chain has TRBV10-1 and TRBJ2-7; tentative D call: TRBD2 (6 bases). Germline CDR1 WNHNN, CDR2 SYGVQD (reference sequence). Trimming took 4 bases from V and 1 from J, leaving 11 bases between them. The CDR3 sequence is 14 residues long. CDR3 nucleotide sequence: TGCGCCAGCAGTGTTGCGGGAAGGTCCTACGAGCAGTACTTC. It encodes CASSVAGRSYEQYF.

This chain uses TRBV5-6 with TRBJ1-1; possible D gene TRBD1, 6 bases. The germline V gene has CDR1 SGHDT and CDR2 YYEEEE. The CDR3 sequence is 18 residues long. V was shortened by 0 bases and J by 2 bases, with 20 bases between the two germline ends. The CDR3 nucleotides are TGTGCCAGCAGCTTGGCCTTCCTGGTACAGGGAGAAAACACTGAAGCTTTCTTT. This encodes CASSLAFLVQGENTEAFF.